This TCR beta chain was retrieved from a study of early T cells in non-severe SARS-CoV-2 infection. Turning to the study itself: Sequencing targeted bulk RNA from unsorted whole blood, leaving chains unpaired. General study points: The VDJdb matching leaned toward anti-spike CD8 responses and overlooked private and CD4 specificities.

V lost 2 bases and J lost 5; bases outside the gene matches: 6. This CDR3 contains 15 residues. The germline gives CDR1 MDHEN, CDR2 SYDVKM. Researchers attached unique molecular identifiers to individual cDNA molecules. TCRdb fed the 5' RACE reads into MiXCR, producing one record per CDR3 protein. The sample lists 55,000 to 65,000 distinct CDR3 sequences, about 10% occurring once. In this sample, this clonotype turned up a few times. Its specificity is not known. The TCR was taken from an adult who was a healthcare worker with PCR-confirmed SARS-CoV-2 infection or an uninfected control (not recorded which). This rearrangement joins TRBV28 to TRBJ1-1; 9 bases are a match to TRBD1. The material sequenced was whole blood. CDR3 region: CASSLPHRGRTEAFF. The CDR3 DNA follows: TGTGCCAGCAGTTTACCTCACAGGGGGCGTACTGAAGCTTTCTTT.